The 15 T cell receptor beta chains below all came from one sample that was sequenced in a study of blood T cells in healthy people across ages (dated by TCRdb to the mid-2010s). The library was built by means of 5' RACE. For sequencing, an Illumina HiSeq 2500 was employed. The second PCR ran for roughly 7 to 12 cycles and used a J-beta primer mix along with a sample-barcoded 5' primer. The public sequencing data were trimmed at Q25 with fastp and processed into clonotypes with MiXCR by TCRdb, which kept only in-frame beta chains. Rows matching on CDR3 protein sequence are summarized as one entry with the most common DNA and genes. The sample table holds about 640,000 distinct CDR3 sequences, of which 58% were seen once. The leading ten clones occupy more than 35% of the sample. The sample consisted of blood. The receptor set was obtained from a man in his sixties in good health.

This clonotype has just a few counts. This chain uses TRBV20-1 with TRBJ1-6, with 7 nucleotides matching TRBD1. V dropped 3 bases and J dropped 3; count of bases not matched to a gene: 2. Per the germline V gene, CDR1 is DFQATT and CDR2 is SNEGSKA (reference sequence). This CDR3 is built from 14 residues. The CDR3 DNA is TGCAGTGCTAGTCGACAGGGCTATAATTCACCCCTCCACTTT. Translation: CSASRQGYNSPLHF.

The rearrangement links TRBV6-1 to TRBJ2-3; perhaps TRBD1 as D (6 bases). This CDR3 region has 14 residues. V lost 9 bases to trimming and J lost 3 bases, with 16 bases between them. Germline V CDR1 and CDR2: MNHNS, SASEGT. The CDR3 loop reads CASSSGAQTDTQYF. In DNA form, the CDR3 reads TGTGCCAGTTCCTCAGGGGCTCAGACAGATACGCAGTATTTT.

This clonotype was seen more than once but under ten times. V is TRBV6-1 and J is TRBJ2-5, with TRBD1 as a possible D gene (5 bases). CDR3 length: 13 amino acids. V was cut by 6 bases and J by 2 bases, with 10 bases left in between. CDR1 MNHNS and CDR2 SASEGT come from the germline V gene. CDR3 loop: CASRMGQQETQYF. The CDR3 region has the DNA TGTGCCAGCAGAATGGGGCAGCAAGAGACCCAGTACTTC.

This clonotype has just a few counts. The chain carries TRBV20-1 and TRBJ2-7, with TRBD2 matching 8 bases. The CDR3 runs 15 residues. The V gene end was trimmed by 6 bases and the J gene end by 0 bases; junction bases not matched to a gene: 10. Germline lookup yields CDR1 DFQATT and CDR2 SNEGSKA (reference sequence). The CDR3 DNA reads TGCAGTGCGGAGCCTGCGGGGGGCCTCTCCTACGAGCAGTACTTC. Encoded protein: CSAEPAGGLSYEQYF.

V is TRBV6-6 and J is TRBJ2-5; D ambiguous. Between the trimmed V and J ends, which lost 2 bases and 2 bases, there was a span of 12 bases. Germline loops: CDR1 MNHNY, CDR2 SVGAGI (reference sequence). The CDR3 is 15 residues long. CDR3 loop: CASSYSRNRQETQYF. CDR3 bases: TGTGCCAGCAGTTACAGCCGGAATAGACAAGAGACCCAGTACTTC.

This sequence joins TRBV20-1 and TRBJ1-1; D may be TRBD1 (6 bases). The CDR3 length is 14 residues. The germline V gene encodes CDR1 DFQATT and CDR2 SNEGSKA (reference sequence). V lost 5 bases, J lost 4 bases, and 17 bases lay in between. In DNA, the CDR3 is TGCAGTGCTTCGAGGGGGAGGTTAACCACTGAAGCTTTCTTT. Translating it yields CSASRGRLTTEAFF.

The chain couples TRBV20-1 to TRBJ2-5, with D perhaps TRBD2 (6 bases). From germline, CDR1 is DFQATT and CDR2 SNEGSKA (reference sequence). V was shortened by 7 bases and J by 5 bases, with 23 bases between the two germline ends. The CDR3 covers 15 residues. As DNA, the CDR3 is TGCAGTGGTCAGGCGCCCGGGGGATTCTGGGAGACCCAGTACTTC. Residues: CSGQAPGGFWETQYF.

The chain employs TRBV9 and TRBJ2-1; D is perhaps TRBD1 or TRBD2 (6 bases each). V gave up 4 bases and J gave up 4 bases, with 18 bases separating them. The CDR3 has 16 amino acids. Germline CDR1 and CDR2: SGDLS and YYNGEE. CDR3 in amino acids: CASSPQGGLSYNEQFF. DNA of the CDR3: TGTGCCAGCAGCCCCCAAGGGGGGTTAAGTTACAATGAGCAGTTCTTC. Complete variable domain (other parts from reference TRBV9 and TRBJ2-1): DSGVTQTPKHLITATGQRVTLRCSPRSGDLSVYWYQQSLDQGLQFLIQYYNGEERAKGNILERFSAQQFPDLHSELNLSSLELGDSALYFCASSPQGGLSYNEQFFGPGTRLTVL.

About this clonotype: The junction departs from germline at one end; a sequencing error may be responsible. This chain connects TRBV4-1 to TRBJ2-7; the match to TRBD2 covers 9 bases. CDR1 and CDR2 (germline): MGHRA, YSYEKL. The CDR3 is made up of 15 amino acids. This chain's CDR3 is CASSPRGGTSYEHYF. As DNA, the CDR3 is TGCGCCAGCAGCCCCCGGGGGGGGACTAGCTACGAGCACTACTTC.

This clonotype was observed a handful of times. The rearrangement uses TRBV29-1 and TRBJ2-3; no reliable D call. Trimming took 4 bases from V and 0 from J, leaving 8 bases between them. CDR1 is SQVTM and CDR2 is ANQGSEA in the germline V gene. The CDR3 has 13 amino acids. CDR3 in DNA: TGCAGCGTTGGGCCCGACAGCACAGATACGCAGTATTTT. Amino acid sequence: CSVGPDSTDTQYF.

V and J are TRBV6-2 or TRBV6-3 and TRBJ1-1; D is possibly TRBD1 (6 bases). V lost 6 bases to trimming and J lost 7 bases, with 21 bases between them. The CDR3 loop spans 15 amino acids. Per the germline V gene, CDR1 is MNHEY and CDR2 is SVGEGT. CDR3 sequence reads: CASRRYREPHDEAFF. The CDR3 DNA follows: TGTGCCAGCAGGCGGTACAGGGAACCTCACGATGAAGCTTTCTTT.

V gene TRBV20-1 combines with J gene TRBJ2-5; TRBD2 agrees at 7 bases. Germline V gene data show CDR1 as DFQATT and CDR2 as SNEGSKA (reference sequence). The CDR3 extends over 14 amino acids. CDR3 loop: CSARASGTQETQYF. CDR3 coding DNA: TGCAGCGCCCGGGCTAGCGGAACCCAAGAGACCCAGTACTTC.

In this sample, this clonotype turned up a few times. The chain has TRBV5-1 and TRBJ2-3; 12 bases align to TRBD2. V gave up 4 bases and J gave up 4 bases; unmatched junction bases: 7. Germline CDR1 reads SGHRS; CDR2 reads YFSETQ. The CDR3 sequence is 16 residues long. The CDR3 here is CASSIGLAGSSDTQYF. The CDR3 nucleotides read TGCGCCAGCAGCATCGGACTAGCGGGGTCTTCAGATACGCAGTATTTT.

The CDR3 loop reads CASSTGDPNEKLFF. The CDR3 nucleotides read TGTGCCAGCAGTACAGGGGACCCTAATGAAAAACTGTTTTTT. This sequence joins TRBV28 and TRBJ1-4, with 7 nucleotides matching TRBD1. Germline CDR1 reads MDHEN; CDR2 reads SYDVKM. V lost 5 bases, J lost 3 bases, and 3 bases stayed unmatched. CDR3 length: 14 residues.

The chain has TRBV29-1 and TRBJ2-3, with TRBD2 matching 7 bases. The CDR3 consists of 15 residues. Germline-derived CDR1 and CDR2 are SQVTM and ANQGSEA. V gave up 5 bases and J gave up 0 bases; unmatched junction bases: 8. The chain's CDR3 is CSVRGVSSSTDTQYF. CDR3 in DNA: TGCAGCGTTCGGGGGGTATCATCGAGCACAGATACGCAGTATTTT.